A single count supports the clone carrying this TCR beta chain. The data originate from a study of blood T cell repertoires in COVID-19. Across the study: The United States, Italy and Spain supplied acute and convalescent COVID-19 samples. From T cells, B-cell-depleted T cells, or PBMCs came the material, which was cDNA or gDNA.

V shed 0 bases, J shed 1 base, and the junction held 7 bases outside the gene matches. The CDR3 consists of 19 residues. Germline-derived CDR1 and CDR2 are SGHRS and YFSETQ. Source study methods: Amplification from reference gene primers served as the basis for estimated nucleated cell counts. Clones were read by immunoSEQ multiplex PCR, and TCRdb kept only the in-frame ones, dropping some. The V and J calls and clone size come from that table; D and trimming were worked out from the DNA. The repertoire includes 110,000 or so clones, approximately 85% of them detected once, and 3% to 3.5% sits in the top ten.

V usage is TRBV5-1 and J usage is TRBJ2-5; 15 bases match TRBD2. The receptor's source is a man in his forties or fifties with acute or convalescent COVID-19. Sequencing input: peripheral blood. In DNA, the CDR3 is TGCGCCAGCAGCTTGGCCCCCGGGACTAGCGGGGGGCTCCAAGAGACCCAGTACTTC. Encoded protein: CASSLAPGTSGGLQETQYF.